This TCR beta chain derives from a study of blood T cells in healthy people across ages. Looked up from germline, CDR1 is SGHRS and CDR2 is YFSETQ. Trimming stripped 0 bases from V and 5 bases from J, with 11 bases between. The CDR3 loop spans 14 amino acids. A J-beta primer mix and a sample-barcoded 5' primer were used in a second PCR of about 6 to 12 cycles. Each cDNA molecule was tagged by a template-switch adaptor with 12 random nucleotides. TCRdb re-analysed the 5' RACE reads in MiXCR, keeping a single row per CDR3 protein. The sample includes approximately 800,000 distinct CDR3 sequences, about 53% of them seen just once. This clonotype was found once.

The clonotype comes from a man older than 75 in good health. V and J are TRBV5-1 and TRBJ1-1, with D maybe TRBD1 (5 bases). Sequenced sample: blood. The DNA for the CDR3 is TGCGCCAGCAGCTTGGGGGGGTTAGGAACTGAAGCTTTCTTT. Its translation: CASSLGGLGTEAFF.